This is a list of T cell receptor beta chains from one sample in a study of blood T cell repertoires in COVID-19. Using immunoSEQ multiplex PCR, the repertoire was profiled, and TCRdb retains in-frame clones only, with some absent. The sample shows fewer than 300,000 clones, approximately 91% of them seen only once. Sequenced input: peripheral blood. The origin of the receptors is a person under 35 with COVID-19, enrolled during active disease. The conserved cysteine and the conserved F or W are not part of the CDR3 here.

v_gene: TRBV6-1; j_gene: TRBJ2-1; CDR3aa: ASSEERSFTYNEQF
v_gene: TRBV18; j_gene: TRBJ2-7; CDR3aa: ASSPSSGRVYEQY
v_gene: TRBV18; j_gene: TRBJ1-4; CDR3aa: ASSPRQGSTNEKLF
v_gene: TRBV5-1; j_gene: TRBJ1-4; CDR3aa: ASSLETGSEKLF
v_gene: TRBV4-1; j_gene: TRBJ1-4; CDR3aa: ASSQDLERPTNEKLF
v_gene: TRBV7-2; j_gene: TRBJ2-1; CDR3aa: ASSLDVGGNEQF
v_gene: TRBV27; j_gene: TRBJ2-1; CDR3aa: ASTPGLAGAVNEQF
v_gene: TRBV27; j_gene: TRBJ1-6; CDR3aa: ASSLRVYSPLH
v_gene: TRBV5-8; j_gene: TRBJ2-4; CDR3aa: ASSEGQRGAKNIQY
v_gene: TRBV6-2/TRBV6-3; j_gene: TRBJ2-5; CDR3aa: ASSYARTVETQY
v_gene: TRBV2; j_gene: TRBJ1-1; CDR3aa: ASSASNTEAF
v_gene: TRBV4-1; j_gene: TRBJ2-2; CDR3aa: ASHAGSGGTGELF
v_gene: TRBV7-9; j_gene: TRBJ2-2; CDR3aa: ASSLGAGENTGELF
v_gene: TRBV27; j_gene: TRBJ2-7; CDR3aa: ASSTPGTGTYEQY
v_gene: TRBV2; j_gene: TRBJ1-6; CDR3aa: ASSGQGYNSPLH
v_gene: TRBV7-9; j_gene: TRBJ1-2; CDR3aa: ASSLGGPLTNYGYT
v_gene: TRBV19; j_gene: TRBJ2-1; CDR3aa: ASSTRTSGYYNEQF
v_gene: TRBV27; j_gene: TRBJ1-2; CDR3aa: ASSLWPGGGYT
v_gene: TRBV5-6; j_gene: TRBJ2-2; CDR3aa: ASSFSLASVNTGELF
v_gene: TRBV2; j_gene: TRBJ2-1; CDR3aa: ASSESSGGFSYNEQF
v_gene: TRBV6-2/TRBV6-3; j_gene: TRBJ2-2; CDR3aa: ASCCRAGANTGELF
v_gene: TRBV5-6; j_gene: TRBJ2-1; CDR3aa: ASSFFTSGNEQF
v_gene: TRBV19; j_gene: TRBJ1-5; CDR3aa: ASGSGRAQPQH
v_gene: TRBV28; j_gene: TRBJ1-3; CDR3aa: ASTDSLSGNTIY
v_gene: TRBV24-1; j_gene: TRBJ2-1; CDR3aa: ATSDSTSGRGFDEQF
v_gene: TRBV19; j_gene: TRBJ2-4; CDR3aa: ASSISGGWGNIQY
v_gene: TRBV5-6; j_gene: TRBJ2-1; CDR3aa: ASSLGIDEQF
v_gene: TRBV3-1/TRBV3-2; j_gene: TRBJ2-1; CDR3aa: ASSQEGLATYNEQF
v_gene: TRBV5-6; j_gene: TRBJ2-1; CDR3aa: ASSGAGTYNEQF